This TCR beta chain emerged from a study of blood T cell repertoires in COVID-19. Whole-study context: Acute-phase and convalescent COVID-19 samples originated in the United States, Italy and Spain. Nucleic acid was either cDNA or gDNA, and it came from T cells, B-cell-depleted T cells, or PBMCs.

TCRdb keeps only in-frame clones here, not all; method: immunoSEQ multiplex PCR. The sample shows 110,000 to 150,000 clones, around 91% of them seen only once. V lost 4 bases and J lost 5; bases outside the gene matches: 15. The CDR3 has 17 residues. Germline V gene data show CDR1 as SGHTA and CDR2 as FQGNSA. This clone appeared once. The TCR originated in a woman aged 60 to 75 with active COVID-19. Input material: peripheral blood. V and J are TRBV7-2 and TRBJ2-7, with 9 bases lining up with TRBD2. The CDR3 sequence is CASSSWGYSGRKDEQYF. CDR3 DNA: TGTGCCAGCAGCTCTTGGGGATATAGCGGGAGAAAAGACGAGCAGTACTTC. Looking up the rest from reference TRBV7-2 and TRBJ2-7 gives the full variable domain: GAGVSQSPSNKVTEKGKDVELRCDPISGHTALYWYRQSLGQGLEFLIYFQGNSAPDKSGLPSDRFSAERTGGSVSTLTIQRTQQEDSAVYLCASSSWGYSGRKDEQYFGPGTRLTVT.